A selection of T cell receptor beta chains follows, all from one sample in a study of blood T cell repertoires in COVID-19. Profiling relied on immunoSEQ multiplex PCR, and the TCRdb table lists in-frame clones only, not all of them. The sample records around 50,000 clones, 85% to 95% being singletons. Source material: peripheral blood. Receptors were obtained from a man aged 55 to 70 with COVID-19, enrolled during active disease. Each CDR3 is given with its conserved first and last residue. A D gene is named only where the DNA matches it firmly. Clone size is not always given. Where it is, it says once, few, many or a class for expanded clones.

j_call d_call v_call clone_size cdr3_nt cdr3_aa
TRBJ1-5 - TRBV10-3 once TGTGCCACCCGACCACAGGGTGGGAATCAGCCCCAGCATTTT CATRPQGGNQPQHF
TRBJ1-2 TRBD1 TRBV28 - TGTGCCAGCAGTTTAATAAGGGACAGGGGCAACTATGGCTACACCTTC CASSLIRDRGNYGYTF
TRBJ2-2 - TRBV30 - TGTGCCTGGTCGATGGTGGGGGGGCCTACCGGGGAGCTGTTTTTT CAWSMVGGPTGELFF
TRBJ2-3 - TRBV12-3/TRBV12-4 once TGTGCCAGCAGTTTACACCCAACCAGGTTGTATTTT CASSLHPTRLYF
TRBJ2-4 TRBD2 TRBV15 - TGTGCCACCAGCAGAGAGGGCGGGAGGGCCGGTGGGAACATTCAGTACTTC CATSREGGRAGGNIQYF
TRBJ2-2 TRBD1 TRBV2 - TGTGCCGGACAAGGGACAGTGAACACCGGGGAGCTGTTTTTT CAGQGTVNTGELFF
TRBJ2-7 - TRBV9 - TGTGCCAGCAGCCCCGCCGGGACATACTCCTACGAGCAGTACTTC CASSPAGTYSYEQYF
TRBJ1-2 - TRBV28 - TGTGCCAGCAGGCAGGATTCTAACTATGGCTACACCTTC CASRQDSNYGYTF
TRBJ1-2 - TRBV30 - TGTGCCTGGAGTCGCGACAGACCCTATGGCTACACCTTC CAWSRDRPYGYTF
TRBJ1-2 - TRBV30 - TGTGCCTGGAGTCTATCAGGGAACTATGGCTACACCTTC CAWSLSGNYGYTF
TRBJ1-2 TRBD1 TRBV7-9 few TGTGCCAGCAGCTTGGGGGGACAGGACTTTGGGTACACCTTC CASSLGGQDFGYTF
TRBJ2-1 TRBD2 TRBV24-1 - TGTGCCACCAGTGATTCCGGCGTGAGCGGGGGGGCTGTAAATGAGCAGTTCTTC CATSDSGVSGGAVNEQFF
TRBJ1-1 - TRBV12-5 - TGTGCTAGTGGTTTGGGTACAGCAGGAAACACTGAAGCTTTCTTT CASGLGTAGNTEAFF
TRBJ2-7 - TRBV27 - TGTGCCAGCAGCCGCTCAGCGGCCCCGTCCTCCTACGAGCAGTACTTC CASSRSAAPSSYEQYF
TRBJ1-5 - TRBV5-1 once TGCGCCAGCAGCCCCTCGGGGGGGAATCAGCCCCAGCATTTT CASSPSGGNQPQHF
TRBJ2-7 TRBD2 TRBV12-3/TRBV12-4 - TGTGCCAGCAGACCGGGACTAGCAAACGAGCAGTACTTC CASRPGLANEQYF
TRBJ1-3 - TRBV9 - TGTGCCAGCAGCGTAGAGAGAGGTCCAGTAGGCACCATATATTTT CASSVERGPVGTIYF
TRBJ1-6 TRBD1 TRBV5-6 - TGTGCCAGCAGCCCGACAGGGGCCTATAATTCACCCCTCCACTTT CASSPTGAYNSPLHF
TRBJ1-6 - TRBV2 - TGTGCCAGCAGTGAGGGGCCGAATTCACCCCTCCACTTT CASSEGPNSPLHF
TRBJ1-2 - TRBV29-1 - TGCAGCGTGACAGACAGGAATAACTATGGCTACACCTTC CSVTDRNNYGYTF
TRBJ1-3 - TRBV30 - TGTGCCTGGAGTGACGGGACAAGGCCCTTAACCCCCTCTGGAAACACCATATATTTT CAWSDGTRPLTPSGNTIYF
TRBJ1-2 TRBD1 TRBV29-1 - TGCAGCGTTGAACAGGGGGCCGTTAGGCAGGGCTACACCTTC CSVEQGAVRQGYTF